The subject of this entry is one T cell receptor (beta chain). Antigen: not known. This record belongs to a study of cytomegalovirus exposure and HLA in healthy donors. Whole-study results and caveats: In an earlier analysis, about 87% or about 30%: the productive usage of most TCR beta V segments. The availability of immune exposure information extended only to CMV serostatus. Some TCR beta chains (approximately 180 of them) were listed as cytomegalovirus-associated.

The CDR3 is 17 amino acids. From germline, CDR1 is KGHSH and CDR2 LQKENI. The V end was cut by 2 bases, the J end by 1 base, with 15 bases between. The PCR used 60 Vbeta and 13 Jbeta primers. Using immunoSEQ multiplex PCR, the repertoire was profiled, and TCRdb retains in-frame clones only, with some absent. The sample holds 150,000 to 200,000 clones, around three quarters seen once. The specimen was PBMCs. The sequence came from a woman in her twenties or thirties in good health and CMV-seropositive. V is TRBV18 and J is TRBJ1-5, with D possibly matching TRBD1 (5 bases). In DNA form, the CDR3 reads TGTGCCAGCTCACCATTCGCAGGAAAGGGGAGCAATCAGCCCCAGCATTTT. Its translation: CASSPFAGKGSNQPQHF. Full variable domain (outside the CDR3, taken from reference TRBV18 and TRBJ1-5): NAGVMQNPRHLVRRRGQEARLRCSPMKGHSHVYWYRQLPEEGLKFMVYLQKENIIDESGMPKERFSAEFPKEGPSILRIQQVVRGDSAAYFCASSPFAGKGSNQPQHFGDGTRLSIL.